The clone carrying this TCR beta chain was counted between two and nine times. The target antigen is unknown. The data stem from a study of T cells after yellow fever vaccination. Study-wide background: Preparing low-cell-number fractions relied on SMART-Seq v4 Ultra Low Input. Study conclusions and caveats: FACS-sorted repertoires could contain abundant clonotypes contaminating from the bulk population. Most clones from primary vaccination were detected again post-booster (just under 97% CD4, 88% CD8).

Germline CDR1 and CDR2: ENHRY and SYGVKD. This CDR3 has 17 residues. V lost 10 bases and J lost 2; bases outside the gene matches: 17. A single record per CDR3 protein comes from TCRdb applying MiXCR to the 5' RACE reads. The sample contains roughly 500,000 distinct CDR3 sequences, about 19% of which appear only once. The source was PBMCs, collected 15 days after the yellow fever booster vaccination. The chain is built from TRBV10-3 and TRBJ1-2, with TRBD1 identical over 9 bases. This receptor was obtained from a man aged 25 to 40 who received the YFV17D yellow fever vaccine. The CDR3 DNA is TGTGCCACCCCACTTCCGGGACAGGGTGGGGGAAACTATGGCTACACCTTC. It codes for CATPLPGQGGGNYGYTF.